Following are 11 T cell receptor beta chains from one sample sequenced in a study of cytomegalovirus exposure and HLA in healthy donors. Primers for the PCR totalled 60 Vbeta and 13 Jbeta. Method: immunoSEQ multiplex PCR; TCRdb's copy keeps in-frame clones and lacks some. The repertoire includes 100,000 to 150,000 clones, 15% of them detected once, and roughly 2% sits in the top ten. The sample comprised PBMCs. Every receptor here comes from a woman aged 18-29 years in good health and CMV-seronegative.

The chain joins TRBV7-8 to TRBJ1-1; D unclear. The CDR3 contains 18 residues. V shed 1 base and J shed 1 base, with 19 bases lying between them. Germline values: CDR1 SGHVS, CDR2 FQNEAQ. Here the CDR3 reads CASSLVGVLSGRNTEAFF. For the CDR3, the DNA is TGTGCCAGCAGCTTAGTTGGGGTGTTGAGCGGGCGGAACACTGAAGCTTTCTTT. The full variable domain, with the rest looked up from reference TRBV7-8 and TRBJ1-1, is GAGVSQSPRYKVAKRGQDVALRCDPISGHVSLFWYQQALGQGPEFLTYFQNEAQLDKSGLPSDRFFAERPEGSVSTLKIQRTQQEDSAVYLCASSLVGVLSGRNTEAFFGQGTRLTVV.

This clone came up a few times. CDR3 in DNA: TGTGCCAGCAGCTCCTGGGGAGAGCCTTGGGAGCAGTACTTC. Translating it yields CASSSWGEPWEQYF. The chain combines TRBV6-5 with TRBJ2-7, with D perhaps TRBD2 (5 bases). The CDR3 loop spans 14 amino acids. Trimming removed 6 bases from V and 7 bases from J, with 19 bases in between. The germline CDR1 and CDR2 sequences are MNHEY and SVGAGI.

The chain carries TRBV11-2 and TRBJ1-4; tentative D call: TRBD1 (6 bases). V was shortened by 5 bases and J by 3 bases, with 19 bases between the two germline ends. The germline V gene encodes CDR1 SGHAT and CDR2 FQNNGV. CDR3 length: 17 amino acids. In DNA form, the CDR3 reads TGTGCCAGCAGCCCCCCTCATAGGTACAGGGCTAATGAAAAACTGTTTTTT. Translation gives CASSPPHRYRANEKLFF.

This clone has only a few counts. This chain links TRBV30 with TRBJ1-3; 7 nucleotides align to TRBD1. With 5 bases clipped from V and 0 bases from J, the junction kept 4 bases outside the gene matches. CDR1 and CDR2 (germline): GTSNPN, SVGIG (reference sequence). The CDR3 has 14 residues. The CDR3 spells CAWDRASSGNTIYF. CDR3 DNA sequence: TGTGCCTGGGACAGGGCGAGCTCTGGAAACACCATATATTTT.

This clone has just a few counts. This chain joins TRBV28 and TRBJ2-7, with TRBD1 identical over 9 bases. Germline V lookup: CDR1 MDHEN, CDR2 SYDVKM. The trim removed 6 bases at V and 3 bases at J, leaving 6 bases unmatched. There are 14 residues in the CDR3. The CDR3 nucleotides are TGTGCCAGCAGCCTCGACAGGGGGATCTACGAGCAGTACTTC. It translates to CASSLDRGIYEQYF.

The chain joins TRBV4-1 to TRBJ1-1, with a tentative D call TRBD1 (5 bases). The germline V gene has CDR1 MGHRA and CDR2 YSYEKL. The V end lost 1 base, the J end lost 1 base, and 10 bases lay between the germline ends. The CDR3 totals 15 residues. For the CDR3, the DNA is TGCGCCAGCAGCCAAGGAAATAGGGGGAACACTGAAGCTTTCTTT. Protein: CASSQGNRGNTEAFF.

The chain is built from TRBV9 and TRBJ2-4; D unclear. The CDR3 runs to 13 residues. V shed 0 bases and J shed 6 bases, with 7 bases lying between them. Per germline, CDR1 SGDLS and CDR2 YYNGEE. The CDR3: CASSVDSGNIQYF. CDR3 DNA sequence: TGTGCCAGCAGCGTAGACAGTGGAAACATTCAGTACTTC.

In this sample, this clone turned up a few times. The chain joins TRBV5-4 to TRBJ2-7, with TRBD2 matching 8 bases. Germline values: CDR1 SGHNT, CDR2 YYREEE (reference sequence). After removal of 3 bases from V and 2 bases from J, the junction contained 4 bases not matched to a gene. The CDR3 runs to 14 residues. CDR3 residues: CASSSPGGAYEQYF. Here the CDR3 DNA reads TGTGCCAGCAGCTCTCCCGGGGGGGCCTACGAGCAGTACTTC.

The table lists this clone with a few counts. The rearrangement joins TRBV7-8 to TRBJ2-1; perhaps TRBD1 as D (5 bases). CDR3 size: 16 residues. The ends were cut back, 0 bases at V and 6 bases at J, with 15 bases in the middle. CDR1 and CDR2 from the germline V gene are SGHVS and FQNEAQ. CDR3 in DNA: TGTGCCAGCAGCTTAGCGGGGCAGCCGTGGGTCAATGAGCAGTTCTTC. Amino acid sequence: CASSLAGQPWVNEQFF.

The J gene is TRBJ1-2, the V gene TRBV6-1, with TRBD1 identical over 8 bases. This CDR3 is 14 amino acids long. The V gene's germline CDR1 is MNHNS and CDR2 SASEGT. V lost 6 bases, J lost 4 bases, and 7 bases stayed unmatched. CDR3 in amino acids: CASRDPTGAYGYTF. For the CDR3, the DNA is TGTGCCAGCAGGGACCCGACAGGGGCCTATGGCTACACCTTC.

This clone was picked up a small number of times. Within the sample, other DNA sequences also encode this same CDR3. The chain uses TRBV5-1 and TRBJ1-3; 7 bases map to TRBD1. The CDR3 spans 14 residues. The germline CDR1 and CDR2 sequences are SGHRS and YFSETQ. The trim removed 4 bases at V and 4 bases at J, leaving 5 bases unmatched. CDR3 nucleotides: TGCGCCAGCAGCCTTGGGACAGACGGAAACACCATATATTTT. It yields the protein CASSLGTDGNTIYF.